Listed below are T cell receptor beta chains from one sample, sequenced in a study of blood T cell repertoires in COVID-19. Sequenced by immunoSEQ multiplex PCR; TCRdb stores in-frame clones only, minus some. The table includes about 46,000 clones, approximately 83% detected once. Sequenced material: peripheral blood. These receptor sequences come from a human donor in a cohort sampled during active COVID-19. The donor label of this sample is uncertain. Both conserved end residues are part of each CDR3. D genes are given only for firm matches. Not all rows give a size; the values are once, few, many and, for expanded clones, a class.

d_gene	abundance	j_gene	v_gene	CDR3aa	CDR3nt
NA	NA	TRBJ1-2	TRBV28	CASSLMGRDGGYTF	TGTGCCAGCAGTTTAATGGGCAGGGATGGTGGCTACACCTTC
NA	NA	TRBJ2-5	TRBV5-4	CASSWGGLQETQYF	TGTGCCAGCAGCTGGGGGGGCCTTCAAGAGACCCAGTACTTC
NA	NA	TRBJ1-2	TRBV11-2	CASSLRSYGYTF	TGTGCCAGCAGCTTGAGAAGCTATGGCTACACCTTC
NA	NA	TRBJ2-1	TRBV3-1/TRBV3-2	CASSHRTRRNEQFF	TGTGCCAGCAGCCACCGAACCCGGAGAAATGAGCAGTTCTTC
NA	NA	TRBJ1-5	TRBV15	CATSRDPGGNQPQHF	TGTGCCACCAGCAGAGATCCAGGGGGCAATCAGCCCCAGCATTTT
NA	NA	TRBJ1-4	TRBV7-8	CASSRRVSTRGGGEKLFF	TGTGCCAGCAGCCGGAGAGTGTCCACACGGGGTGGAGGTGAAAAACTGTTTTTT
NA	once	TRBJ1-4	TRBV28	CASSPPSGNEKLFF	TGTGCCAGCAGTCCACCCTCAGGGAATGAAAAACTGTTTTTT
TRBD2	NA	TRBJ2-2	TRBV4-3	CASSQEFTSGGAYGELFF	TGCGCCAGCAGCCAGGAATTCACTAGCGGGGGGGCATATGGGGAGCTGTTTTTT
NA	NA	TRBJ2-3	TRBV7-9	CASSLGQFSTDTQYF	TGTGCCAGCAGCTTAGGACAGTTTAGCACAGATACGCAGTATTTT
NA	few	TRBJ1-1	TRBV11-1	CASSLQGSNTEAFF	TGTGCCAGCAGCCTACAGGGTTCGAACACTGAAGCTTTCTTT
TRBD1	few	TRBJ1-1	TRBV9	CASSARQGNTEAFF	TGTGCCAGCAGCGCCAGACAGGGGAACACTGAAGCTTTCTTT
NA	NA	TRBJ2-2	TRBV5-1	CASSLDRADTGELFF	TGCGCCAGCAGCTTGGACAGGGCGGACACCGGGGAGCTGTTTTTT
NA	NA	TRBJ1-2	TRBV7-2	CASSSQINYGYTF	TGTGCCAGCAGCTCACAGATTAACTATGGCTACACCTTC
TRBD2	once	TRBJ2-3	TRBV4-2	CASSQDLWTSGGPTDTQYF	TGTGCCAGCAGCCAAGATCTTTGGACTAGCGGGGGACCCACAGATACGCAGTATTTT
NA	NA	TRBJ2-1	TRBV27	CASSFSSYNEQFF	TGTGCCAGCAGTTTCAGCTCCTACAATGAGCAGTTCTTC
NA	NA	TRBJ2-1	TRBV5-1	CASSSGGNEQFF	TGCGCCAGCAGTTCCGGGGGCAATGAGCAGTTCTTC
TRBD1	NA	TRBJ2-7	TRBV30	CAWMVGQGGEQYF	TGTGCCTGGATGGTGGGACAGGGAGGCGAGCAGTACTTC
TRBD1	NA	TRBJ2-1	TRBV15	CATSRVAAQGGGPNEQFF	TGTGCCACCAGCAGAGTTGCGGCACAGGGGGGTGGACCCAATGAGCAGTTCTTC
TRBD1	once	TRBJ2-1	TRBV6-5	CASSRGQGDNEQFF	TGTGCCAGCTCGCGAGGGCAGGGGGACAATGAGCAGTTCTTC
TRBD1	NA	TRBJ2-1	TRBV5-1	CASSLVGGRHNEQFF	TGCGCCAGCAGCTTGGTAGGGGGCCGTCACAATGAGCAGTTCTTC
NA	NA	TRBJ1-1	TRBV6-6	CASAVATEAFF	TGTGCCAGTGCGGTGGCAACTGAAGCTTTCTTT
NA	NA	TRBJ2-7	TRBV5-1	CASSPGQLAPYEQYF	TGCGCCAGCAGCCCGGGTCAGTTGGCCCCCTACGAGCAGTACTTC
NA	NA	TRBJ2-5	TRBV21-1	CAIIWFSGGTQETQYF	TGTGCCATTATATGGTTCAGCGGGGGGACTCAAGAGACCCAGTACTTC
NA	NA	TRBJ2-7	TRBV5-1	CASSTGGVEQYF	TGCGCCAGCAGCACCGGAGGCGTCGAGCAGTACTTC
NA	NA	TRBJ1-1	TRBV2	CASSNRGGGSEAFF	TGTGCCAGCAGTAACCGGGGAGGGGGATCTGAAGCTTTCTTT
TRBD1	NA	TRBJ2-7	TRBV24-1	CATLTGTGEFDEQYF	TGTGCCACCCTCACCGGGACAGGGGAATTCGACGAGCAGTACTTC
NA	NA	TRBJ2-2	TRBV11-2	CASSAVQGGRFTGELFF	TGTGCCAGCAGCGCCGTTCAGGGGGGCCGTTTCACCGGGGAGCTGTTTTTT
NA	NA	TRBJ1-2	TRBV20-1	CSASIRNYGYTF	TGCAGTGCTAGTATCAGGAACTATGGCTACACCTTC
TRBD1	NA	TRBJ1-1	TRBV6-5	CASIMGQGFNTEAFF	TGTGCCAGCATTATGGGACAGGGGTTTAACACTGAAGCTTTCTTT
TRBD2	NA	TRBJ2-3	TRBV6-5	CASRSSGGAADTQYF	TGTGCCAGCAGATCTAGCGGGGGGGCAGCAGATACGCAGTATTTT
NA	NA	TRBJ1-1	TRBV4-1	CASSLGTPGTEAFF	TGCGCCAGCAGCCTCGGAACCCCAGGCACTGAAGCTTTCTTT
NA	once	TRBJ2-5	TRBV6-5	CASTQARGRGETQYF	TGTGCCAGCACCCAGGCCCGGGGCCGGGGGGAGACCCAGTACTTC
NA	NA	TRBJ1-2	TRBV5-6	CASSLASGSGGYTF	TGTGCCAGCAGCTTGGCCAGCGGGAGCGGTGGCTACACCTTC
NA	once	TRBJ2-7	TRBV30	CAWSRQGYEQYF	TGTGCCTGGAGTCGGCAGGGCTACGAGCAGTACTTC
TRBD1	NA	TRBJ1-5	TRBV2	CASSPGQGRNQPQHF	TGTGCCAGCAGCCCCGGACAGGGTCGGAATCAGCCCCAGCATTTT
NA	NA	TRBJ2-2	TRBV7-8	CASSLRDTHTGELFF	TGTGCCAGCAGCCTCCGGGACACACACACCGGGGAGCTGTTTTTT
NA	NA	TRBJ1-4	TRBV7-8	CASSLVAGGNEKLFF	TGTGCCAGCAGCTTAGTGGCGGGGGGTAATGAAAAACTGTTTTTT
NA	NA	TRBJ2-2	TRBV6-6	CASTPGGASLTGELFF	TGTGCCAGCACCCCTGGGGGGGCTTCCCTCACCGGGGAGCTGTTTTTT
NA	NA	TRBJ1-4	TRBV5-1	CASSLGRGDEKLFF	TGCGCCAGCAGCCTCGGAAGGGGTGACGAAAAACTGTTTTTT
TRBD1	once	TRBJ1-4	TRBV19	CASSTTTGGSEKLFF	TGTGCCAGTAGTACAACGACAGGGGGGAGTGAAAAACTGTTTTTT
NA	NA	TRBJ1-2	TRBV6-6	CATRGGPYGYTF	TGTGCCACCCGGGGGGGCCCCTATGGCTACACCTTC
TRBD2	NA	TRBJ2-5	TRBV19	CASSTSGAYQETQYF	TGTGCCAGTAGTACCAGCGGGGCTTACCAAGAGACCCAGTACTTC
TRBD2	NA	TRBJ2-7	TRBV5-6	CASSQIAGGGEQYF	TGTGCCAGCAGCCAGATAGCGGGGGGTGGCGAGCAGTACTTC
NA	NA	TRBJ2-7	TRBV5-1	CASSLEQVGSYEQYF	TGCGCCAGCAGCTTGGAACAGGTTGGCTCCTACGAGCAGTACTTC
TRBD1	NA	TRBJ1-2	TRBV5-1	CASSSGTGGAYGYTF	TGCGCCAGCAGCTCCGGGACAGGGGGCGCCTATGGCTACACCTTC
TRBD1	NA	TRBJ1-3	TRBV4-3	CASSSQGAGNTIYF	TGCGCCAGCAGCTCCCAGGGGGCTGGAAACACCATATATTTT
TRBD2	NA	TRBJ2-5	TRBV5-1	CASSPKPAGGFQETQYF	TGCGCCAGCAGCCCAAAGCCAGCGGGGGGGTTCCAAGAGACCCAGTACTTC
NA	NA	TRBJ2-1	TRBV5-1	CASSLVDPGNEQFF	TGCGCCAGCAGCTTGGTGGATCCCGGGAATGAGCAGTTCTTC
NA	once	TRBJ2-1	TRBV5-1	CASSSNREISYNEQFF	TGCGCCAGCAGCTCAAACCGGGAGATCTCCTACAATGAGCAGTTCTTC
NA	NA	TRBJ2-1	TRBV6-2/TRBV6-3	CASSRSLLEINEQFF	TGTGCCAGCAGTCGAAGCCTTCTAGAAATCAATGAGCAGTTCTTC
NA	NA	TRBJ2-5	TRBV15	CATSKQQETQYF	TGTGCCACCAGCAAACAGCAAGAGACCCAGTACTTC
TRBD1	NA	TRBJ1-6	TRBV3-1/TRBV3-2	CASSSRQGGNSPLHF	TGTGCCAGCAGCTCTCGACAGGGGGGAAATTCACCCCTCCACTTT
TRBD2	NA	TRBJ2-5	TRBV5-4	CASSPYLAGGGQETQYF	TGTGCCAGCAGCCCCTACTTAGCGGGGGGGGGCCAAGAGACCCAGTACTTC
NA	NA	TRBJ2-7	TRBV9	CASSPRVDSYEQYF	TGTGCCAGCAGCCCCCGGGTGGATTCCTACGAGCAGTACTTC
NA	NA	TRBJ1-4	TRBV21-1	CASSTGTGNRKLFF	TGTGCCAGCAGCACCGGGACAGGGAATAGAAAACTGTTTTTT